The 20 T cell receptor beta chains given below trace back to one sample, sequenced in a study of shared clonotypes between healthy human individuals. CD45RO-negative CD8 cells positively selected for CCR7 made up the naive population, which excluded terminally differentiated effector memory CD45RA+ cells. This table comes from immunoSEQ multiplex PCR, and its TCRdb copy is limited to in-frame clones, with some not included. This sample has about 800,000 clones, with roughly 96% found just once. The sequenced material came from naive CD8+ T cells sorted from blood. The receptors come from a man aged 30 to 45 in good health.

The V call is TRBV6-5, the J call TRBJ2-7; 10 bases are shared with TRBD1. The trim removed 0 bases at V and 7 bases at J, leaving 9 bases unmatched. In germline, CDR1 is MNHEY, CDR2 SVGAGI. This CDR3 is built from 16 residues. CDR3 DNA sequence: TGTGCCAGCAGTTACTCCCCGGGACAGGGGCTCGAGGAGCAGTACTTC. Translating gives CASSYSPGQGLEEQYF.

The CDR3 loop reads CASRPRLAGETQYF. DNA of the CDR3: TGTGCCAGCAGACCCCGACTAGCCGGAGAGACCCAGTACTTC. The genes are TRBV6-6 and TRBJ2-5; TRBD2 agrees at 7 bases. The trim removed 6 bases at V and 4 bases at J, leaving 8 bases unmatched. The length of the CDR3 is 14 residues. Germline lookup yields CDR1 MNHNY and CDR2 SVGAGI (reference sequence).

The rearrangement joins TRBV27 to TRBJ2-5; TRBD2 might be the D (7 bases). The CDR3 covers 16 residues. Germline-derived CDR1 and CDR2 are MNHEY and SMNVEV (reference sequence). V was clipped by 4 bases and J by 1 base, with 16 bases between them. In DNA form, the CDR3 reads TGTGCCAGCAGTTGGGGGGGGCAAACTTCCCAAGAGACCCAGTACTTC. This codes for CASSWGGQTSQETQYF.

Remarks on this clone: At the DNA level, this CDR3 is encoded by other sequences in the same sample as well. Here the CDR3 reads CASSLLGEDEKLFF. As DNA, the CDR3 is TGTGCCAGCAGTTTACTGGGTGAGGATGAAAAACTGTTTTTT. The chain links TRBV27 to TRBJ1-4, with D hard to call. Germline V gene data show CDR1 as MNHEY and CDR2 as SMNVEV (reference sequence). V lost 2 bases and J 6 bases, leaving 10 bases between the germline ends. The CDR3 sequence is 14 residues long.

The CDR3 loop is CASSPDPNQPQHF. CDR3 nucleotide sequence: TGTGCCAGCAGCCCCGATCCCAATCAGCCCCAGCATTTT. The chain has TRBV5-4 and TRBJ1-5; D uncertain. The CDR3 is 13 amino acids. V dropped 4 bases and J dropped 3 bases, with 8 bases sitting between them. Germline CDR1 reads SGHNT; CDR2 reads YYREEE (reference sequence).

The V and J genes are TRBV6-6 and TRBJ2-7, with TRBD2 matching 11 bases. The CDR3 consists of 15 residues. Per germline, CDR1 MNHNY and CDR2 SVGAGI (reference sequence). V shed 2 bases, J shed 4 bases, and the junction held 4 bases outside the gene matches. CDR3 sequence reads: CASSYAGTSGYEQYF. CDR3 DNA sequence: TGTGCCAGCAGTTACGCAGGGACTAGCGGTTACGAGCAGTACTTC.

This clone was counted once. This rearrangement joins TRBV2 to TRBJ2-3, with D uncertain. Germline CDR1 reads SNHLY; CDR2 reads FYNNEI. V lost 8 bases and J 2 bases, leaving 17 bases between the germline ends. The CDR3 is 15 residues long. The CDR3 nucleotides are TGTGCCAGCCCTTCAGAACGCGGTACCACAGATACGCAGTATTTT. It is translated as CASPSERGTTDTQYF.

This rearrangement joins TRBV6-5 to TRBJ2-3, with D perhaps TRBD1 (6 bases). Germline V gives CDR1 MNHEY, CDR2 SVGAGI. The V gene lost 7 bases and the J gene lost 3 bases, with 17 bases spanning the gap. This CDR3 comprises 15 residues. The CDR3 reads CASTQSWQGTDTQYF. The CDR3 DNA reads TGTGCCAGCACCCAGTCTTGGCAGGGGACAGATACGCAGTATTTT.

The J gene is TRBJ1-4, the V gene TRBV7-9; D remains ambiguous. Germline-derived CDR1 and CDR2 are SEHNR and FQNEAQ (reference sequence). The V end lost 6 bases, the J end lost 3 bases, and 11 bases lay between the germline ends. This CDR3 contains 14 residues. CDR3 DNA: TGTGCCAGCAGTTACCCGGGGTCTAATGAAAAACTGTTTTTT. Amino acid sequence: CASSYPGSNEKLFF.

A single count supports this clone. The chain links TRBV7-9 to TRBJ1-5; 7 bases are a match to TRBD1. CDR1 SEHNR and CDR2 FQNEAQ come from the germline V gene (reference sequence). The CDR3 covers 19 residues. V was clipped by 0 bases and J by 6 bases; unmatched bases: 17. CDR3 sequence: CASSLARESDRDNSQPQHF. DNA of the CDR3: TGTGCCAGCAGCTTAGCGAGGGAATCAGACAGGGATAATAGTCAGCCCCAGCATTTT.

The chain has TRBV2 and TRBJ2-5; D unclear. The CDR3 spans 14 residues. V dropped 2 bases and J dropped 5 bases, with 12 bases sitting between them. From germline, CDR1 is SNHLY and CDR2 FYNNEI. The CDR3 sequence: CASSEFLAIETQYF. The CDR3 DNA is TGTGCCAGCAGTGAATTTCTGGCCATTGAGACCCAGTACTTC.

This chain joins TRBV7-2 and TRBJ2-3; possibly TRBD1 for D (6 bases). Per germline, CDR1 SGHTA and CDR2 FQGNSA. CDR3 length equals 16 residues. V lost 1 base, J lost 6 bases, and 17 bases lay in between. CDR3 coding DNA: TGTGCCAGCAGCTTAGGGGCGGGTAGGGGGTTTGATACGCAGTATTTT. Protein: CASSLGAGRGFDTQYF.

This chain uses TRBV15 with TRBJ2-1; TRBD2 agrees at 10 bases. From germline, CDR1 is LNHNV and CDR2 YYDKDF (reference sequence). The CDR3 runs to 16 residues. With 5 bases clipped from V and 4 bases from J, the junction kept 8 bases outside the gene matches. In DNA form, the CDR3 reads TGTGCCACCAGCGCCCTCGGGACTAGCGTGTACAATGAGCAGTTCTTC. Amino acid sequence: CATSALGTSVYNEQFF.

The CDR3 bases are TGTGCCAGCAGCTTAGTGAATTATTACAATGAGCAGTTCTTC. Translated: CASSLVNYYNEQFF. This chain uses TRBV7-9 with TRBJ2-1; D gene uncertain. The CDR3 runs to 14 residues. V lost 1 base and J 4 bases, leaving 8 bases between the germline ends. Germline V lookup: CDR1 SEHNR, CDR2 FQNEAQ (reference sequence).

The rearrangement uses TRBV5-3 and TRBJ2-7; D unresolved. TRBV5-3 is identified as an open reading frame with a role that is uncertain. Trimming stripped 0 bases from V and 4 bases from J, with 23 bases between. This CDR3 is built from 18 residues. The DNA for the CDR3 is TGTGCCAGAAGCTTGGGGGTTATCGCAGGAGTATTACGGTACGAGCAGTACTTC. Its protein product is CARSLGVIAGVLRYEQYF.

This clone has only one observation. This chain joins TRBV11-2 and TRBJ2-7, with D unclear. This CDR3 has 16 amino acids. Trimming removed 1 base from V and 4 bases from J, with 17 bases in between. Germline CDR1 and CDR2: SGHAT and FQNNGV. The CDR3 region has the DNA TGTGCCAGCAGCTTAGCTAGTCTAGGCTCTCCATACGAGCAGTACTTC. It translates to CASSLASLGSPYEQYF.

This clone was detected once. The chain employs TRBV7-9 and TRBJ2-5; D is perhaps TRBD1 or TRBD2 (5 bases each). CDR3 size: 15 residues. The V end was cut by 6 bases, the J end by 7 bases, with 21 bases between. The V gene's germline CDR1 is SEHNR and CDR2 FQNEAQ (reference sequence). CDR3 nucleotides: TGTGCCAGCAGTTCGACAGAGCCTGGAGGAGGGACCCAGTACTTC. This sequence encodes CASSSTEPGGGTQYF.

This chain uses TRBV15 with TRBJ1-4; 7 bases fit TRBD1. CDR1 LNHNV and CDR2 YYDKDF come from the germline V gene (reference sequence). This CDR3 region has 13 residues. The V gene end was trimmed by 3 bases and the J gene end by 7 bases; junction bases not matched to a gene: 2. The CDR3: CATSRGTAEKLFF. The DNA of the CDR3 is TGTGCCACCAGCAGGGGGACAGCTGAAAAACTGTTTTTT.

This clone is a singleton in its sample. The chain combines TRBV5-1 with TRBJ2-7; 7 bases agree with TRBD1. The CDR3 is 15 amino acids. The junction had 11 bases not matched to a gene; V was cut back by 3 bases and J by 5 bases. Germline values: CDR1 SGHRS, CDR2 YFSETQ. The CDR3 bases are TGCGCCAGCAGCTATCGACAGGGCGATTTCAACGAGCAGTACTTC. Translating gives CASSYRQGDFNEQYF.

The gene calls are TRBV19 and TRBJ1-5; D uncertain. V was cut by 1 base and J by 0 bases, with 4 bases left in between. Germline CDR1 reads LNHDA; CDR2 reads SQIVND (reference sequence). The length of the CDR3 is 14 residues. The CDR3 nucleotides are TGTGCCAGTAGTATAGTCAATAGCAATCAGCCCCAGCATTTT. It encodes CASSIVNSNQPQHF.